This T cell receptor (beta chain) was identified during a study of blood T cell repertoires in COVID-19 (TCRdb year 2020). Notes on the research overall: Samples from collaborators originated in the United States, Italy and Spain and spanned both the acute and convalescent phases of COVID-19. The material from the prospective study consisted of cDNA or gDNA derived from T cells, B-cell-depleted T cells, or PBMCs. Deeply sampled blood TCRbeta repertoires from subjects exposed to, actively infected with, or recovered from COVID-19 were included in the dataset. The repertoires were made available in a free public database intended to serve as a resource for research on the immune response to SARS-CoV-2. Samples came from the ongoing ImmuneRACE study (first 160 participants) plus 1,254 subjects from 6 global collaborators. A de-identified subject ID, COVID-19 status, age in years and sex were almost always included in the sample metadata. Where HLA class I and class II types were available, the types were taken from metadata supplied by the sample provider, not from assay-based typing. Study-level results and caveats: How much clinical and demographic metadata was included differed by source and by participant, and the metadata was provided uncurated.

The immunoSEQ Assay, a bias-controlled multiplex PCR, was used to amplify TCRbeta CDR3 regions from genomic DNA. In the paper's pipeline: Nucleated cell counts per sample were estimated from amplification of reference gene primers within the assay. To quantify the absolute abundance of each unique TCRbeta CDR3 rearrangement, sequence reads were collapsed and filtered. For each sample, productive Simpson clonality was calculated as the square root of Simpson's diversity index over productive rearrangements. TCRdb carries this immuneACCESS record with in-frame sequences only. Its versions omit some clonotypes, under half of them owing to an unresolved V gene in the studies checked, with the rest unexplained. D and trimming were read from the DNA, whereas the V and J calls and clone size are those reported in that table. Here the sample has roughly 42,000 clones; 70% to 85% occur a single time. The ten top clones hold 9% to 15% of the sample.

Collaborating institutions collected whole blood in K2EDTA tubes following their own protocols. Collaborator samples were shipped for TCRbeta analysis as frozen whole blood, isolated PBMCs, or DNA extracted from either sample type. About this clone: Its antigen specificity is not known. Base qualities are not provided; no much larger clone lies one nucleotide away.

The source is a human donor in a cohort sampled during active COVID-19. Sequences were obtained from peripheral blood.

Here the CDR3 is given as CASSLHLAGGKTGELFF. The DNA sequence follows: TGTGCCAGCAGCCTCCACTTAGCGGGGGGCAAGACCGGGGAGCTGTTTTTT. The rearrangement joined TRBV7-3 to TRBJ2-2; TRBD2 agrees with 10 junctional bases. The germline V and J ends show losses of 5 bases and 5 bases respectively, and no gene match explains 11 bases of the junction. In the germline V gene, CDR1 corresponds to SGHTA and CDR2 to FQGTGA. Counted from cysteine to phenylalanine, this CDR3 has 17 amino acids. Just CDR3 DNA is preserved here, 51 bases in frame from base 1.